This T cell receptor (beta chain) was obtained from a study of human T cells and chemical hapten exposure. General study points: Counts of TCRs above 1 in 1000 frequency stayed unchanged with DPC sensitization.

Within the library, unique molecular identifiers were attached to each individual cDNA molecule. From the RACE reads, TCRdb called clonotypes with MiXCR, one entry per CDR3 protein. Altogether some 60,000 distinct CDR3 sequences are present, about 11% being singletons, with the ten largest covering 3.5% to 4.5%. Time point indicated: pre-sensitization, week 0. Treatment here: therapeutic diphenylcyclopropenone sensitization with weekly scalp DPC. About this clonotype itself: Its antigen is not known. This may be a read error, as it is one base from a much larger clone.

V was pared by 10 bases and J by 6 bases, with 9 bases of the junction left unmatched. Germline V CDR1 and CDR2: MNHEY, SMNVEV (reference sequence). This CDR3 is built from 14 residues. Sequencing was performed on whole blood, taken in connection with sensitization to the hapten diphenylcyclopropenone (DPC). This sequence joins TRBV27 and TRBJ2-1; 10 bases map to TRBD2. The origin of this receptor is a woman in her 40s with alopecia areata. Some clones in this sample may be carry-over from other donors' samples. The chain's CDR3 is CAIKAGGRGNEQFF. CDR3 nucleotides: TGTGCCATAAAAGCGGGAGGGAGGGGCAATGAGCAGTTCTTC.